The 8 T cell receptor beta chains given below trace back to one sample, sequenced in a study. In TCRdb, the 5' RACE reads were re-called with MiXCR into one record per CDR3 protein. The sample lists around 5,300 distinct CDR3 sequences, about two thirds seen once, with nearly 3.5% in the top ten. Input material: naive CD4+ T cells sorted from blood. Documented subset: naive CD4+ T cells, CD4+CD45RA+CD25-. These receptors all stem from a female donor with breast cancer.

The V call is TRBV5-1, the J call TRBJ1-4; D gene unclear. This CDR3 is 14 amino acids long. Germline CDR1 reads SGHRS; CDR2 reads YFSETQ. V dropped 4 bases and J dropped 0 bases, with 7 bases sitting between them. The CDR3 DNA reads TGCGCCAGCAGCCTTGACTCAACTAATGAAAAACTGTTTTTT. Translated: CASSLDSTNEKLFF.

This sequence joins TRBV2 and TRBJ1-2; no clear D. The V gene lost 3 bases and the J gene lost 4 bases, with 6 bases spanning the gap. There are 12 residues in the CDR3. Germline lookup yields CDR1 SNHLY and CDR2 FYNNEI. Written as DNA, the CDR3 is TGTGCCAGCAGTGACAGACCCTATGGCTACACCTTC. It specifies CASSDRPYGYTF.

Notes on this clonotype: Its ends do not fully match the called genes, so a read error is possible. This rearrangement joins TRBV7-7 to TRBJ2-7, with TRBD2 matching over 8 bases. The CDR3 is 13 residues long. Germline V gene lookup returns CDR1 SSHAT and CDR2 FNYEAQ (reference sequence). The CDR3 here is CASSFRGGDEQYF. The CDR3 DNA reads TGTGCTAGCAGCTTCCGGGGGGGAGATGAGCAGTACTTC. Full variable domain (remainder filled in from reference TRBV7-7 and TRBJ2-7): GAGVSQSPRYKVTKRGQDVTLRCDPISSHATLYWYQQALGQGPEFLTYFNYEAQPDKSGLPSDRFSAERPEGSISTLTIQRTEQRDSAMYRCASSFRGGDEQYFGPGTRLTVT.

The chain uses TRBV7-6 and TRBJ2-7, with D perhaps being TRBD1 or TRBD2 (5 bases each). The CDR3 totals 15 residues. V was shortened by 5 bases and J by 7 bases, with 21 bases between the two germline ends. The V gene's germline CDR1 is SGHVS and CDR2 FNYEAQ. For the CDR3, the DNA is TGTGCCAGCAGCCCGTCGACAGAGGGCTCGATTGAGCAGTACTTC. It specifies CASSPSTEGSIEQYF.

This chain links TRBV2 with TRBJ1-6; D unclear. The germline gives CDR1 SNHLY, CDR2 FYNNEI. Trimming cost V 1 base and J 12 bases, with 7 bases left between them. The CDR3 has 12 amino acids. The CDR3 spells CASSEGAEPLHF. CDR3 DNA sequence: TGTGCCAGCAGTGAAGGCGCCGAACCCCTCCACTTT.

This clonotype was found a few times. V and J are TRBV29-1 and TRBJ2-3; D call uncertain. Trimming pared 5 bases from V and 2 bases from J, leaving 11 bases between. The CDR3 sequence is 13 residues long. Germline V lookup: CDR1 SQVTM, CDR2 ANQGSEA. For the CDR3, the DNA is TGCAGCGTTAGGTCCAGGAACACAGATACGCAGTATTTT. This codes for CSVRSRNTDTQYF.

The rearrangement links TRBV7-2 to TRBJ2-1; either TRBD1 or TRBD2 may fit D (6 bases each). Germline V gene data show CDR1 as SGHTA and CDR2 as FQGNSA. The CDR3 length is 15 residues. Trimming took off 3 bases at V and 3 bases at J, with 12 bases between the two ends. This chain's CDR3 is CASSFVGGLYNEQFF. The CDR3 region has the DNA TGTGCCAGCAGCTTTGTGGGGGGCCTCTACAATGAGCAGTTCTTC.

V gene TRBV11-1 combines with J gene TRBJ1-2, with TRBD1 matching 10 bases. The length of the CDR3 is 15 residues. Germline V gives CDR1 SGHAT, CDR2 FQDESV (reference sequence). The V gene end was trimmed by 3 bases and the J gene end by 6 bases; junction bases not matched to a gene: 7. CDR3 in DNA: TGTGCCAGCAGCTTGGGACAGGGGATATTACATGGCTACACCTTC. Its translation: CASSLGQGILHGYTF.